This T cell receptor beta chain was documented in a study of shared T cell receptors in the human thymus. Libraries were prepared by immunoSEQ multiplex PCR; TCRdb keeps only in-frame clonotypes and omits some of them. The table includes about 660,000 clones, around nine tenths detected once. The CDR3 is made up of 14 amino acids. The germline V gene encodes CDR1 LGHNA and CDR2 YNFKEQ. These data were also filed under a second study, of human thymus T cells. This second study notes: Apparent skewing of V and J gene usage characterized both thymic and blood repertoires. Related reports documented highly overlapping thymic repertoires among unrelated individuals.

This clonotype originated in a boy under two years old with a congenital heart defect. Sequencing was performed on thymocytes. The rearrangement links TRBV4-2 to TRBJ2-5; TRBD1 matches at 11 bases. The DNA end is a closer match to TRBJ2-7, so the J assignment may be wrong. CDR3 DNA sequence: TGTGCCAGCAGCCAGGGACAGGGGGCCTACGAGCAGTACTTC. Translation: CASSQGQGAYEQYF.